The clone carrying this TCR beta chain was counted a few times. Its antigen is not identified. The record originates from a study of identical twins. Study-level results: Cord blood beta clonotypes present at high abundance carried fewer insertions; no such pattern appeared in memory repertoires.

The germline CDR1 and CDR2 sequences are MNHEY and SVGAGI. The CDR3 extends over 16 amino acids. V lost 6 bases to trimming and J lost 0 bases; unmatched junction nucleotides: 8. Template switching supplied a universal primer site; unique molecular identifiers were carried on the cDNA. TCRdb reprocessed the 5' RACE reads via MiXCR and lists one record per CDR3 protein. Of around 160,000 distinct CDR3 sequences listed, around 3.4% are singletons. V usage is TRBV6-5 and J usage is TRBJ2-3; TRBD1 matches 8 bases. This TCR derives from a man between 18 and 35 years old in good health. Sequenced sample: memory T cells sorted from blood. The CDR3 loop reads CASSRQTGASTDTQYF. For the CDR3, the DNA is TGTGCCAGCAGCCGCCAGACAGGGGCCAGCACAGATACGCAGTATTTT.